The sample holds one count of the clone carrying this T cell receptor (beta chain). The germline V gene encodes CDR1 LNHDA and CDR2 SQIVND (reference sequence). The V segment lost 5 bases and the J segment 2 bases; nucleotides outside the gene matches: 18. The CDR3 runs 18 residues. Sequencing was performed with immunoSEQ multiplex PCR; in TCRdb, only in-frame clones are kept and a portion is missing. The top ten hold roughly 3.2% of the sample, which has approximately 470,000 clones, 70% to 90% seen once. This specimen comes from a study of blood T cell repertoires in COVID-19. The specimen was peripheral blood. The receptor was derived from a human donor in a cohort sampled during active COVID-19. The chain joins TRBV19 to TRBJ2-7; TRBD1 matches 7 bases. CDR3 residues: CASSAKALTGVTTYEQYF. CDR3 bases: TGTGCCAGTAGTGCAAAGGCTTTAACAGGGGTGACAACCTACGAGCAGTACTTC.